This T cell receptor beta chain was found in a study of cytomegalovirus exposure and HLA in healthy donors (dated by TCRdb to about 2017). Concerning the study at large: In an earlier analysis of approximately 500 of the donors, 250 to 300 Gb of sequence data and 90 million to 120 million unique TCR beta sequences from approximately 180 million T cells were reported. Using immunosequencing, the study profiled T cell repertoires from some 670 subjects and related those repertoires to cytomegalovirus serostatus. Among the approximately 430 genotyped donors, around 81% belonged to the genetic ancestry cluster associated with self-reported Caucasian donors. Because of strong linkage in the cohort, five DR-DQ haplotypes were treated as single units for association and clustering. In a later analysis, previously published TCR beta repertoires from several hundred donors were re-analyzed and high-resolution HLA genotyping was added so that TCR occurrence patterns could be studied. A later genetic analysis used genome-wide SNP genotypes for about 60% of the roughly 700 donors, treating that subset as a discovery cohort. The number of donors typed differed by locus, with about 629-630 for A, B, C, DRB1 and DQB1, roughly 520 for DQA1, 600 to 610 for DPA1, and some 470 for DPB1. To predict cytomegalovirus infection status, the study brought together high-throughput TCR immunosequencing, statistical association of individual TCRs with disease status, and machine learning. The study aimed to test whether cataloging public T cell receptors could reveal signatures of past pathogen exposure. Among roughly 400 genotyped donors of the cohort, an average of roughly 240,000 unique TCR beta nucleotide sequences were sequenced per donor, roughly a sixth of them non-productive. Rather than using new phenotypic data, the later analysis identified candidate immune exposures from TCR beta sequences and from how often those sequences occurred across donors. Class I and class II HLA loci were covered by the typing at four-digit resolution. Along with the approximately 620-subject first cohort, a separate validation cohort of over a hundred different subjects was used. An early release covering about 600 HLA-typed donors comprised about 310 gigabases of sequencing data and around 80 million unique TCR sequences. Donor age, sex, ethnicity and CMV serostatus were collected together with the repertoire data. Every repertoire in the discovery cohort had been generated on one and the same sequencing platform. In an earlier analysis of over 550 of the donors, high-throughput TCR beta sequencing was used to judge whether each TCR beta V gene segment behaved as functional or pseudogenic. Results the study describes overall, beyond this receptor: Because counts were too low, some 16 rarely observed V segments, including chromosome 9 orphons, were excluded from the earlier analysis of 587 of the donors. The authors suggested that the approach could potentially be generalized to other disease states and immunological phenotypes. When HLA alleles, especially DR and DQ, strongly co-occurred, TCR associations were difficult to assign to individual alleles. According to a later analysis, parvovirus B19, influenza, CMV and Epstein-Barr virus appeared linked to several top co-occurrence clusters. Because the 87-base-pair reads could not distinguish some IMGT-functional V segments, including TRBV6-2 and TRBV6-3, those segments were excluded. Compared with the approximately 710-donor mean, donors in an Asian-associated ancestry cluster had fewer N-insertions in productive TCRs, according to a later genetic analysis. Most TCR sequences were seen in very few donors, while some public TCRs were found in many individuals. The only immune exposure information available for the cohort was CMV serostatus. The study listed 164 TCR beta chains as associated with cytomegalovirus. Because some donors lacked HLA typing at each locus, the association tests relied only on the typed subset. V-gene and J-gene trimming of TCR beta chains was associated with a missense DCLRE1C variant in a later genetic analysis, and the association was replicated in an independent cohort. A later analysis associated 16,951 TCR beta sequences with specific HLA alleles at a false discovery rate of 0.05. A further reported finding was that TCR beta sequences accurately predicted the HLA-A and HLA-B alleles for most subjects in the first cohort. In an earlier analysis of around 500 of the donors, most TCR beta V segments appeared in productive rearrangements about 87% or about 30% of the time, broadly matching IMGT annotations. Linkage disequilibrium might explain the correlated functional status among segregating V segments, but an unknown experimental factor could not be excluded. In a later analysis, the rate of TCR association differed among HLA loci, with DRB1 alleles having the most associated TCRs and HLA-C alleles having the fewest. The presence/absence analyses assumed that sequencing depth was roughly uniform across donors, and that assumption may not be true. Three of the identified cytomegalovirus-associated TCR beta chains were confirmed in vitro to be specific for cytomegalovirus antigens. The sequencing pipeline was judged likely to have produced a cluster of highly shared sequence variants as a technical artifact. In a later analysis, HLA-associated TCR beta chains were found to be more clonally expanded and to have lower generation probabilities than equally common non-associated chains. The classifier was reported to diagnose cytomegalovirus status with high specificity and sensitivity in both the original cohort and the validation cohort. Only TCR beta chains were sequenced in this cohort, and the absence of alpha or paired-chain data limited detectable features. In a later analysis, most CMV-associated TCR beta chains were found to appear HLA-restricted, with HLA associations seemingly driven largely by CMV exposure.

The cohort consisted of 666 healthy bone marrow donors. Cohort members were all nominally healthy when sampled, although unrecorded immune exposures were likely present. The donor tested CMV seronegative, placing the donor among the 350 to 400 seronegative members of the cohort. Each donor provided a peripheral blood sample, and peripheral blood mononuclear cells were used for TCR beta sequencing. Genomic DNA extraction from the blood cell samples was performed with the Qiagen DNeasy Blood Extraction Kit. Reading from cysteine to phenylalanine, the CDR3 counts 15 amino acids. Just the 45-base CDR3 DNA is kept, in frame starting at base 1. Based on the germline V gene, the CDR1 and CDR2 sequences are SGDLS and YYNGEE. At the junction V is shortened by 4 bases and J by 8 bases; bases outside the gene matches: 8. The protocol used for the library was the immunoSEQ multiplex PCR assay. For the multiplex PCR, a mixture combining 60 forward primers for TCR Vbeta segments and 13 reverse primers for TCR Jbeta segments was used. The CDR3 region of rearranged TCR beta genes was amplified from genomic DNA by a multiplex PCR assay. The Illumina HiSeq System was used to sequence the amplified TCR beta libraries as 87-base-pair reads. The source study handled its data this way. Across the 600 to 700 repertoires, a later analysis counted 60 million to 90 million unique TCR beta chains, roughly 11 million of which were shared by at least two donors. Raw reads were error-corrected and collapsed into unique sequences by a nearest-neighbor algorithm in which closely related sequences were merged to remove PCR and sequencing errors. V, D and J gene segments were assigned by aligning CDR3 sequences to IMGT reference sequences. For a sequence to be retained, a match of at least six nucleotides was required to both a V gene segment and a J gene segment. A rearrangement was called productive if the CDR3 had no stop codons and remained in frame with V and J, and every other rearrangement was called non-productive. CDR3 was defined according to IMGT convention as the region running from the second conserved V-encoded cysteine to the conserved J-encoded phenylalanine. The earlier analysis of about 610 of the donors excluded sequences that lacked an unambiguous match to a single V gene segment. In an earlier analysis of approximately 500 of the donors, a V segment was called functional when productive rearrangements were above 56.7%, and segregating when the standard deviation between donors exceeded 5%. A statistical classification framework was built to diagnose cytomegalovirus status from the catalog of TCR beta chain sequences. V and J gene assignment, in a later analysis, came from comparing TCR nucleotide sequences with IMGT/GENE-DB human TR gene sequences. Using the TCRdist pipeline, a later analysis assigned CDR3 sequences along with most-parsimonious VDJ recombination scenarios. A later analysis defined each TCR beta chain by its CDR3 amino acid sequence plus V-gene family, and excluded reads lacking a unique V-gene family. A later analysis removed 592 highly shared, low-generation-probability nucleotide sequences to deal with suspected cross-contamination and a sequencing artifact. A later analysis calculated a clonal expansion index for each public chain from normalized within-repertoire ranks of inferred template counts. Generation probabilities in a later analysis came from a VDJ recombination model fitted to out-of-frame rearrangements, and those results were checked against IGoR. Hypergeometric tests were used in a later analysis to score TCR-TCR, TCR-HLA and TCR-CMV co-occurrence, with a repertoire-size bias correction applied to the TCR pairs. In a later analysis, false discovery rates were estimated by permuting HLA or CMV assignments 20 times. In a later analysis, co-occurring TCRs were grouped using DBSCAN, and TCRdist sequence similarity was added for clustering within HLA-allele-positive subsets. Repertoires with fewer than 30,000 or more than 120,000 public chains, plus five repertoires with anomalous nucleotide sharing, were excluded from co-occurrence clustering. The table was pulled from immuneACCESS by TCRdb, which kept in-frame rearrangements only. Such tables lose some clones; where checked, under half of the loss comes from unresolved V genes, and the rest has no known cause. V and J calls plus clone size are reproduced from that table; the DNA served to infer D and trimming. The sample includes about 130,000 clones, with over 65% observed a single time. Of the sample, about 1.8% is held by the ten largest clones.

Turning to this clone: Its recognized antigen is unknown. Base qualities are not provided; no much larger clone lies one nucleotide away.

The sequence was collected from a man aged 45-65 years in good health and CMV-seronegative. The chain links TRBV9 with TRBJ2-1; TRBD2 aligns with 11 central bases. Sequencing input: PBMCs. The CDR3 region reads CASSPTSGGIDEQFF. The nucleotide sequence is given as TGTGCCAGCAGCCCAACTAGCGGGGGAATCGATGAGCAGTTCTTC.